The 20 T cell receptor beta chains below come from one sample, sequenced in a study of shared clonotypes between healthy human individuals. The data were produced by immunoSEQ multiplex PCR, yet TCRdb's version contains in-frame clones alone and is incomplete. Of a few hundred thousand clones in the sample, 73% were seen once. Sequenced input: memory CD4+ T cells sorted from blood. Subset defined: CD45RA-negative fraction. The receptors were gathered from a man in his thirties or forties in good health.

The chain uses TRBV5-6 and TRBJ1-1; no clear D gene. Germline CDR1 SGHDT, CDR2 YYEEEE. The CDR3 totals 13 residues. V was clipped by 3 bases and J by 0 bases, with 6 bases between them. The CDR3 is CASSSNMNTEAFF. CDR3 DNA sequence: TGTGCCAGCAGCTCCAACATGAACACTGAAGCTTTCTTT. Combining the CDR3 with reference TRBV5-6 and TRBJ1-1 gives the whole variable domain DAGVTQSPTHLIKTRGQQVTLRCSPKSGHDTVSWYQQALGQGPQFIFQYYEEEERQRGNFPDRFSGHQFPNYSSELNVNALLLGDSALYLCASSSNMNTEAFFGQGTRLTVV.

The CDR3 sequence: CASSYGGTIGGANVLTF. In DNA form, the CDR3 reads TGTGCCAGCAGTTATGGGGGCACTATTGGTGGGGCCAACGTCCTGACTTTC. The chain links TRBV28 to TRBJ2-6; D is possibly TRBD1 (6 bases). In germline, CDR1 is MDHEN, CDR2 SYDVKM. Trimming stripped 4 bases from V and 3 bases from J, with 16 bases between. This CDR3 has 17 residues.

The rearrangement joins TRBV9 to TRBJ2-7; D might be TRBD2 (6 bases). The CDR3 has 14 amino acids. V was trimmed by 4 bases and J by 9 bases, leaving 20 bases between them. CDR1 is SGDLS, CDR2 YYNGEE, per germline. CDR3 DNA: TGTGCCAGCAGCCCCGCTCAGGCGGGACTCGGGCAGTACTTC. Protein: CASSPAQAGLGQYF.

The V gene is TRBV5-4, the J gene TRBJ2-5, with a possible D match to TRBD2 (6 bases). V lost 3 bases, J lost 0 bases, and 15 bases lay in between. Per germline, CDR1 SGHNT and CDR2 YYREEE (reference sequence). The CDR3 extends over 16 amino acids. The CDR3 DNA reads TGTGCCAGCAGCTATCGACTAGGAGGAGACCAAGAGACCCAGTACTTC. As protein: CASSYRLGGDQETQYF.

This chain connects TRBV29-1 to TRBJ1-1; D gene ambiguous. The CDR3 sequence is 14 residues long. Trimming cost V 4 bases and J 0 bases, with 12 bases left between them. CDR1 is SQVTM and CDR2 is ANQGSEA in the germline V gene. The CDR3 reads CSVGVPDMNTEAFF. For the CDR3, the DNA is TGCAGCGTTGGTGTACCAGACATGAACACTGAAGCTTTCTTT.

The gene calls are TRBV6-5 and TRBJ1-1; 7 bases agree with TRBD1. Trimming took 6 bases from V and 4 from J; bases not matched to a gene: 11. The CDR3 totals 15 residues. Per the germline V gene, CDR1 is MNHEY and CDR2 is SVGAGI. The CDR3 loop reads CASRPLTGDATEAFF. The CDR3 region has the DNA TGTGCCAGCAGACCTCTCACAGGGGATGCCACTGAAGCTTTCTTT.

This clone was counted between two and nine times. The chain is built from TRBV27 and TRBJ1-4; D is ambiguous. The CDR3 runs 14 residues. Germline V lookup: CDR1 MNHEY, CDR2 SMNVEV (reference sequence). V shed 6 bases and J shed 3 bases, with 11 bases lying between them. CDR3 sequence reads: CASRRSTPNEKLFF. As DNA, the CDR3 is TGTGCCAGCAGGAGGAGTACTCCTAATGAAAAACTGTTTTTT.

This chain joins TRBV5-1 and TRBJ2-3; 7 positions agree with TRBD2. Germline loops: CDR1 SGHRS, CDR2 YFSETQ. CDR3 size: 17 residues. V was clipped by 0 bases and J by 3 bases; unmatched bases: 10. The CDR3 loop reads CASSLGYPGGGTDTQYF. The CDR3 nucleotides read TGCGCCAGCAGCTTGGGATACCCGGGGGGTGGTACAGATACGCAGTATTTT.

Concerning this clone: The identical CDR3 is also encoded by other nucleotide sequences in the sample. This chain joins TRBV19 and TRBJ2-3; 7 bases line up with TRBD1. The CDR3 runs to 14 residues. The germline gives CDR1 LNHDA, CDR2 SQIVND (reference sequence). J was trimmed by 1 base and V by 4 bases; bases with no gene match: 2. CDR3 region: CASSSQGGTDTQYF. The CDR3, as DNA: TGTGCCAGTAGTAGCCAGGGGGGCACAGATACGCAGTATTTT.

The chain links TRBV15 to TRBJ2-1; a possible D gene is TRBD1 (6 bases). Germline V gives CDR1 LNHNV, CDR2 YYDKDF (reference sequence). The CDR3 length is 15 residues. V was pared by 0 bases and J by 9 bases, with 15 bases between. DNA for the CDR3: TGTGCCACCAGCAGAGACCGACAGGTTACTTTTGAGCAGTTCTTC. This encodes CATSRDRQVTFEQFF. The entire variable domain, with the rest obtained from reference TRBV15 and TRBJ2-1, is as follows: DAMVIQNPRYQVTQFGKPVTLSCSQTLNHNVMYWYQQKSSQAPKLLFHYYDKDFNNEADTPDNFQSRRPNTSFCFLDIRSPGLGDTAMYLCATSRDRQVTFEQFFGPGTRLTVL.

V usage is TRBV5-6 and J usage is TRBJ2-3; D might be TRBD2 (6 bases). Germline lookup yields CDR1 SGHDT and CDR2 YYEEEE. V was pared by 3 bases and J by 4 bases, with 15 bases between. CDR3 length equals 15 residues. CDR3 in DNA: TGTGCCAGCAGCTCGAACACGGGGGTCGCAGATACGCAGTATTTT. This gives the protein CASSSNTGVADTQYF.

CDR3 protein: CSARGPASTDTQYF. Here the CDR3 DNA reads TGCAGCGCCCGGGGACCAGCTAGCACAGATACGCAGTATTTT. The V gene is TRBV29-1, the J gene TRBJ2-3; either TRBD1 or TRBD2 may fit D (5 bases each). Trimming took 7 bases from V and 0 from J, leaving 14 bases between them. The germline gives CDR1 SQVTM, CDR2 ANQGSEA. This CDR3 region has 14 residues.

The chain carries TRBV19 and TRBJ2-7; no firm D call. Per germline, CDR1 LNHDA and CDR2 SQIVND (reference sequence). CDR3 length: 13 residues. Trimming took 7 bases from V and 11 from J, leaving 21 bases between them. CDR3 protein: CASTREGYDVKYF. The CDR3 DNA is TGTGCCAGTACAAGGGAAGGGTACGATGTGAAGTACTTC.

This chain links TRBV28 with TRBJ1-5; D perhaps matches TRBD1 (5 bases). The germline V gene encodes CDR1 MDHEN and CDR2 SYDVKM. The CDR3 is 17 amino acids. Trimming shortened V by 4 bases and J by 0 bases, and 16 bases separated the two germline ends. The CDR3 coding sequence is TGTGCCAGCAGTTATACGCAGGGAGCGGGTAGCAATCAGCCCCAGCATTTT. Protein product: CASSYTQGAGSNQPQHF.

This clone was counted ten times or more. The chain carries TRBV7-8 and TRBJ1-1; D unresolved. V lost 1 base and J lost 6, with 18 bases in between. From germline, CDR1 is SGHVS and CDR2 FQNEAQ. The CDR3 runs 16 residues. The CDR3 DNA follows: TGTGCCAGCAGCTTAGGTGGTCGGCTCACTGGGGCTGAAGCTTTCTTT. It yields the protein CASSLGGRLTGAEAFF.

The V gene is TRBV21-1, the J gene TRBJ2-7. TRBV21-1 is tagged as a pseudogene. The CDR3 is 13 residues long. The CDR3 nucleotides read TGTGCCAGCAGCAAAGGGACCTACTACGAGCAGTACTTC. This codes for CASSKGTYYEQYF.

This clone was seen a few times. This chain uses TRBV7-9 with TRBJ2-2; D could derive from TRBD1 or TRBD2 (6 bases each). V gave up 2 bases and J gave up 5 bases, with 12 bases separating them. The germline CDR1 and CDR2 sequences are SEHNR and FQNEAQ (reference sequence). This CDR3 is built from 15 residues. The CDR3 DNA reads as TGTGCCAGCAGCTTACTGACAGGACTAACCGGGGAGCTGTTTTTT. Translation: CASSLLTGLTGELFF.

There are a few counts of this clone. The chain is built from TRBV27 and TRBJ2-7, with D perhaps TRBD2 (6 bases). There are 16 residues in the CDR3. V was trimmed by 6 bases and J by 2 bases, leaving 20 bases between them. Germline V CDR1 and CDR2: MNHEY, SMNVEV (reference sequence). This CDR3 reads CASSALTTGATYEQYF. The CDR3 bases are TGTGCCAGCAGCGCACTGACAACGGGAGCTACCTACGAGCAGTACTTC.

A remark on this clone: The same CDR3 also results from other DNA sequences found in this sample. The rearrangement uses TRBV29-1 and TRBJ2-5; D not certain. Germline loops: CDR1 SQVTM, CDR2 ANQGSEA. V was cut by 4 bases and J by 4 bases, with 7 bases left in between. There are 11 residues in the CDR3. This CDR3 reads CSVVVGETQYF. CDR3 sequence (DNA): TGCAGCGTTGTAGTTGGAGAGACCCAGTACTTC. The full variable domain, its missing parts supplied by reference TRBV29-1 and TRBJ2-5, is SAVISQKPSRDICQRGTSLTIQCQVDSQVTMMFWYRQQPGQSLTLIATANQGSEATYESGFVIDKFPISRPNLTFSTLTVSNMSPEDSSIYLCSVVVGETQYFGPGTRLLVL.

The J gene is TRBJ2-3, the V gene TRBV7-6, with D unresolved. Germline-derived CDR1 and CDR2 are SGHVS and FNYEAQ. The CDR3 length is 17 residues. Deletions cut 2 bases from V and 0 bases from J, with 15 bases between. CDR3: CASSLFGRRVSTDTQYF. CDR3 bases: TGTGCCAGCAGCTTATTTGGCAGACGGGTGAGCACAGATACGCAGTATTTT.